A selection of T cell receptor beta chains follows, all from one sample in a study of cytomegalovirus exposure and HLA in healthy donors. TCRdb keeps only in-frame clones here, not all; method: immunoSEQ multiplex PCR. The data contain about 85,000 clones, over 70% of them singletons. The material sequenced was PBMCs. Receptors originate from a man aged 45-65 years in good health and CMV-seropositive. The CDR3 runs from the conserved cysteine through the conserved F or W. Each record gives: D gene, J gene, clone size, V gene, CDR3 DNA, CDR3 protein. D genes are given only for firm matches. Size values are once, few and many counts, or a class for expanded clones, and some rows have none.

TRBD2 | TRBJ2-7 | . | TRBV11-2 | TGTGCCAGCGCCGAGAGCGGGAGGTACGAGCAGTACTTC | CASAESGRYEQYF
. | TRBJ1-1 | . | TRBV4-2 | TGTGCCAGCAGCCCCGAGGCCATGAACACTGAAGCTTTCTTT | CASSPEAMNTEAFF
TRBD2 | TRBJ2-1 | once | TRBV2 | TGTGCCAGCAGCCCCCGGGGAGCGGGAGTGAATGAGCAGTTCTTC | CASSPRGAGVNEQFF
TRBD1 | TRBJ2-2 | . | TRBV7-6 | TGTGCCAGCAGCCCTCTGACAGGGGAGGTCGCGGGGACCGGGGAGCTGTTTTTT | CASSPLTGEVAGTGELFF
. | TRBJ1-1 | . | TRBV15 | TGTGCCACCAGCGGAAGATACAGTACTCATGAAGCTTTCTTT | CATSGRYSTHEAFF
TRBD2 | TRBJ2-1 | . | TRBV2 | TGTGCCAGCAGCGTTCTAGCGGGAGGGTATGAGCAGTTCTTC | CASSVLAGGYEQFF
. | TRBJ2-3 | . | TRBV4-3 | TGCGCCAGCAGCCAAGGAGGGGATACGCAGTATTTT | CASSQGGDTQYF
. | TRBJ2-7 | . | TRBV15 | TGTGCCACCAGCATTGAGGCCGGTGGAGGCTACGAGCAGTACTTC | CATSIEAGGGYEQYF
TRBD1 | TRBJ2-1 | few | TRBV5-1 | TGCGCCAGCAGCCCGGGACAGGGGTCCCACAATGAGCAGTTCTTC | CASSPGQGSHNEQFF
. | TRBJ2-7 | . | TRBV6-6 | TGTGCCAGCAACCCCGGGACATCTTCCTACGAGCAGTACTTC | CASNPGTSSYEQYF
. | TRBJ1-1 | . | TRBV19 | TGTGCCAGCGGGGGGGGGCCCAACCAGATGAACACTGAAGCTTTCTTT | CASGGGPNQMNTEAFF
. | TRBJ1-2 | . | TRBV9 | TGTGCCAGCAGCGTCGACTCATATGGCTACACCTTC | CASSVDSYGYTF
. | TRBJ2-2 | . | TRBV5-4 | TGTGCCAGCAGCTTGGTAGGAAGCCGGGGCGGGGAGCTGTTTTTT | CASSLVGSRGGELFF